A single sample gave rise to the 10 T cell receptor beta chains below, sequenced in a study of blood T cell repertoires in COVID-19. The table came from immunoSEQ multiplex PCR; TCRdb's copy has only in-frame clones and leaves some out. The data show about 300,000 clones, with 65% to 85% seen just once and about 1.2% held by the top ten. The sequencing input was peripheral blood. The receptors derive from a woman aged 45-59 years with acute or convalescent COVID-19.

This clone appeared a few times. CDR3: CASSEQGNYGYTF. Written as DNA, the CDR3 is TGCGCCAGCAGTGAGCAGGGGAACTATGGCTACACCTTC. The V gene is TRBV10-1, the J gene TRBJ1-2; a possible D gene is TRBD1 (6 bases). The CDR3 extends over 13 amino acids. With 2 bases removed from V and 2 bases from J, the gap between germline ends came to 6 bases. Looked up from germline, CDR1 is WNHNN and CDR2 is SYGVQD (reference sequence).

V is TRBV5-1 and J is TRBJ1-5; 10 bases are shared with TRBD1. CDR3 length: 15 residues. V was clipped by 2 bases and J by 6 bases; unmatched bases: 5. CDR1 is SGHRS and CDR2 is YFSETQ in the germline V gene. Here the CDR3 DNA reads TGCGCCAGCAGCTTTGAGACAGGGGGCGGTCAGCCCCAGCATTTT. This gives the protein CASSFETGGGQPQHF.

The chain joins TRBV4-1 to TRBJ2-2; TRBD2 is a possible D gene (5 bases). The V gene's germline CDR1 is MGHRA and CDR2 YSYEKL. V lost 2 bases and J 9 bases, leaving 22 bases between the germline ends. This CDR3 is 17 amino acids long. The CDR3 DNA sequence: TGCGCCAGCAGCCAAACCAGAGGAGGAGTGCGGGTGAGGGAGCTGTTTTTT. Translating gives CASSQTRGGVRVRELFF.

The chain is built from TRBV6-2 or TRBV6-3 and TRBJ1-1, with no clear D. The germline CDR1 and CDR2 sequences are MNHEY and SVGEGT. The CDR3 spans 16 residues. The V and J ends lost 0 bases and 0 bases respectively, with 11 bases between them. For the CDR3, the DNA is TGTGCCAGCAGTTACTCGGGAGGGTCAATGAACACTGAAGCTTTCTTT. Protein product: CASSYSGGSMNTEAFF.

The genes are TRBV19 and TRBJ2-5; TRBD2 agrees at 13 bases. Losses at the gene ends were 4 bases for V and 0 bases for J; bases not matched to a gene: 2. Germline V gene lookup returns CDR1 LNHDA and CDR2 SQIVND (reference sequence). The CDR3 length is 16 residues. In DNA, the CDR3 is TGTGCCAGTAGTAAGACTAGCGGGGGGAACCAAGAGACCCAGTACTTC. Amino acid sequence: CASSKTSGGNQETQYF.

This clone was seen repeatedly, ten times or more. The chain uses TRBV2 and TRBJ1-1, with D perhaps matching TRBD1 (6 bases). V gave up 1 base and J gave up 1 base, with 10 bases separating them. The CDR3 runs to 15 residues. Germline CDR1 is SNHLY and CDR2 is FYNNEI. Here the CDR3 DNA reads TGTGCCAGCAGTGAAGGGGACATCGCGAACACTGAAGCTTTCTTT. This gives the protein CASSEGDIANTEAFF. The full variable domain, rest sourced from reference TRBV2 and TRBJ1-1, is EPEVTQTPSHQVTQMGQEVILRCVPISNHLYFYWYRQILGQKVEFLVSFYNNEISEKSEIFDDQFSVERPDGSNFTLKIRSTKLEDSAMYFCASSEGDIANTEAFFGQGTRLTVV.

The gene calls are TRBV10-3 and TRBJ2-1, with 12 bases aligning to TRBD2. The V and J ends lost 0 bases and 6 bases, in that order; junction bases with no gene match: 9. CDR3 size: 18 residues. Germline assignment: CDR1 ENHRY and CDR2 SYGVKD. This CDR3 reads CAISESMGLAGGGNEQFF. The CDR3 DNA follows: TGTGCCATCAGTGAGTCGATGGGCCTAGCGGGAGGGGGCAATGAGCAGTTCTTC.

The gene calls are TRBV24-1 and TRBJ2-2; D is unresolved. The CDR3 has 13 residues. Germline CDR1 reads KGHDR; CDR2 reads SFDVKD. V was shortened by 3 bases and J by 8 bases, with 9 bases between the two germline ends. CDR3 sequence reads: CATSDTVEGELFF. CDR3 DNA: TGTGCCACCAGTGATACCGTTGAGGGGGAGCTGTTTTTT.

The chain links TRBV25-1 to TRBJ1-4, with a tentative D call TRBD1 (6 bases). Germline V gene lookup returns CDR1 MGHDK and CDR2 SYGVNS. This CDR3 is built from 15 residues. Trimming shortened V by 3 bases and J by 5 bases, and 13 bases separated the two germline ends. In nucleotides, the CDR3 is TGTGCCAGCAGTGAGGGGGCGACAGAAAATGAAAAACTGTTTTTT. Its translation is CASSEGATENEKLFF. Based on the CDR3 plus reference TRBV25-1 and TRBJ1-4, the full variable domain is EADIYQTPRYLVIGTGKKITLECSQTMGHDKMYWYQQDPGMELHLIHYSYGVNSTEKGDLSSESTVSRIRTEHFPLTLESARPSHTSQYLCASSEGATENEKLFFGSGTQLSVL.

The chain couples TRBV28 to TRBJ2-1; 7 bases are a match to TRBD2. The CDR3 loop spans 15 amino acids. After removal of 5 bases from V and 0 bases from J, the junction contained 4 bases not matched to a gene. Germline-derived CDR1 and CDR2 are MDHEN and SYDVKM. CDR3 sequence (DNA): TGTGCCAGCAGTCTCAAGCGGGACTCCTACAATGAGCAGTTCTTC. It specifies CASSLKRDSYNEQFF.